The 18 T cell receptor beta chains presented below share a single source sample, sequenced in a study of shared clonotypes between healthy human individuals. Produced via immunoSEQ multiplex PCR; TCRdb's table is partial and in-frame only. This sample has about 1.5 million clones, with more than 95% found just once. The sequencing input was naive CD4+ T cells sorted from blood. Subset given: CD45RA+ positively selected. The source of these receptors is a man aged 25 to 45 in good health.

The chain uses TRBV6-1 and TRBJ1-5; unclear D gene. The V gene's germline CDR1 is MNHNS and CDR2 SASEGT. The V end lost 7 bases, the J end lost 5 bases, and 12 bases lay between the germline ends. CDR3 length: 13 amino acids. The DNA of the CDR3 is TGTGCCAGCAATATTGGGCCTGATCAGCCCCAGCATTTT. Translating gives CASNIGPDQPQHF.

This clone showed up just once. The chain joins TRBV28 to TRBJ2-3; 11 bases fit TRBD2. V trimming: 4 bases; J trimming: 5 bases; junction bases outside the gene matches: 11. This CDR3 is built from 17 residues. Germline V gene lookup returns CDR1 MDHEN and CDR2 SYDVKM. CDR3: CASSSSGTSGGLDTQYF. DNA of the CDR3: TGTGCCAGCAGTTCGTCTGGGACTAGCGGAGGACTAGATACGCAGTATTTT. The full variable domain, completed using reference TRBV28 and TRBJ2-3, is DVKVTQSSRYLVKRTGEKVFLECVQDMDHENMFWYRQDPGLGLRLIYFSYDVKMKEKGDIPEGYSVSREKKERFSLILESASTNQTSMYLCASSSSGTSGGLDTQYFGPGTRLTVL.

V gene TRBV5-4 combines with J gene TRBJ1-5, with unresolved D. Germline V gene sequence: CDR1 SGHNT, CDR2 YYREEE (reference sequence). Trimming cost V 0 bases and J 7 bases, with 11 bases left between them. The CDR3 is 14 residues long. For the CDR3, the DNA is TGTGCCAGCAGCTTGGACAGCGTTATGCAGCCCCAGCATTTT. Translated: CASSLDSVMQPQHF.

For this clone: This specimen includes other DNA sequences encoding the same CDR3. The rearrangement joins TRBV4-3 to TRBJ2-3; 12 bases match TRBD2. Germline V gives CDR1 LGHNA, CDR2 YSLEER. The V segment lost 1 base and the J segment 1 base; nucleotides outside the gene matches: 6. This CDR3 is built from 18 residues. CDR3: CASSQGLAGGRRTDTQYF. In nucleotides, the CDR3 is TGCGCCAGCAGCCAAGGTCTAGCGGGAGGGCGGCGCACAGATACGCAGTATTTT.

This chain connects TRBV6-5 to TRBJ2-2; 8 bases fit TRBD2. The V and J ends lost 2 bases and 7 bases, in that order; junction bases with no gene match: 6. The germline gives CDR1 MNHEY, CDR2 SVGAGI. The CDR3 runs 15 residues. This CDR3 reads CASSYRTSWNGELFF. The CDR3 DNA reads as TGTGCCAGCAGTTACAGGACTAGCTGGAACGGGGAGCTGTTTTTT.

The gene calls are TRBV7-9 and TRBJ2-7; D is ambiguous. The CDR3 has 16 residues. V lost 5 bases, J lost 4 bases, and 21 bases lay in between. CDR1 and CDR2 from the germline V gene are SEHNR and FQNEAQ (reference sequence). The CDR3 DNA reads TGTGCCAGCAGCCCCCTCCGCTCGAACCGGAGATACGAGCAGTACTTC. Its translation: CASSPLRSNRRYEQYF.

This rearrangement joins TRBV10-3 to TRBJ1-2; D unclear. V lost 7 bases and J 4 bases, leaving 13 bases between the germline ends. Germline V gives CDR1 ENHRY, CDR2 SYGVKD. The CDR3 is 13 residues long. CDR3: CAITEGSSYGYTF. The CDR3 nucleotides read TGTGCCATCACGGAGGGAAGCAGCTATGGCTACACCTTC.

This chain joins TRBV5-1 and TRBJ2-5; TRBD1 aligns across 7 bases. This CDR3 spans 16 amino acids. Germline CDR1 SGHRS, CDR2 YFSETQ. J gave up 3 bases and V 1 base, and 9 bases lay outside the gene matches. This CDR3 is CASSLSPTDRKETQYF. As DNA, the CDR3 is TGCGCCAGCAGCTTGTCACCTACGGACAGGAAAGAGACCCAGTACTTC.

As DNA, the CDR3 is TGTGCCAGCAGCAAAAAAGGCCCCTACGAGCAGTACTTC. The encoded protein is CASSKKGPYEQYF. The V gene is TRBV6-1, the J gene TRBJ2-7; no clear D. V lost 6 bases, J lost 2 bases, and 11 bases lay in between. Germline V gives CDR1 MNHNS, CDR2 SASEGT. CDR3 length: 13 amino acids.

A note on this clone: Other DNA sequences from this sample encode an identical CDR3 as well. The V call is TRBV9, the J call TRBJ2-2; 8 bases line up with TRBD1. The trim removed 2 bases at V and 1 base at J, leaving 1 base unmatched. The germline V gene has CDR1 SGDLS and CDR2 YYNGEE. This CDR3 is built from 15 residues. The CDR3 DNA is TGTGCCAGCAGCGTTGGACAGGGGAACACCGGGGAGCTGTTTTTT. This sequence encodes CASSVGQGNTGELFF.

This chain links TRBV5-1 with TRBJ2-1; D remains unclear. The V end lost 4 bases, the J end lost 9 bases, and 14 bases lay between the germline ends. Germline V gives CDR1 SGHRS, CDR2 YFSETQ. This CDR3 has 13 residues. The CDR3 nucleotides read TGCGCCAGCAGCCTGTTGAGTCAGAGTGAGCAGTTCTTC. Translating gives CASSLLSQSEQFF.

The chain recombines TRBV29-1 with TRBJ2-5; possible D gene TRBD1, 5 bases. The CDR3 sequence is 14 residues long. Trimming cost V 6 bases and J 0 bases, with 14 bases left between them. CDR1 and CDR2 from the germline V gene are SQVTM and ANQGSEA. As DNA, the CDR3 is TGCAGCGTGTGGCCGACAGCGTACCAAGAGACCCAGTACTTC. This encodes CSVWPTAYQETQYF.

This clone has a single count. This chain uses TRBV6-1 with TRBJ2-1, with TRBD2 as a possible D gene (5 bases). The CDR3 consists of 15 residues. Trimming removed 0 bases from V and 4 bases from J, with 10 bases in between. Germline assignment: CDR1 MNHNS and CDR2 SASEGT. DNA for the CDR3: TGTGCCAGCAGTGAAGCGATATGGAGGTACAATGAGCAGTTCTTC. This sequence encodes CASSEAIWRYNEQFF.

This clone was observed a single time. This rearrangement joins TRBV4-3 to TRBJ2-5; 9 bases are a match to TRBD2. V lost 1 base and J lost 0; bases outside the gene matches: 3. The CDR3 extends over 16 amino acids. Germline CDR1 and CDR2: LGHNA and YSLEER. The CDR3 spells CASSQGLAAYQETQYF. The CDR3 nucleotides are TGCGCCAGCAGCCAAGGACTAGCGGCGTACCAAGAGACCCAGTACTTC.

V gene TRBV27 combines with J gene TRBJ1-3, with D unresolved. Between the trimmed V and J ends, which lost 0 bases and 4 bases, there was a span of 13 bases. This CDR3 spans 16 amino acids. From germline, CDR1 is MNHEY and CDR2 SMNVEV (reference sequence). The CDR3: CASSLSGPAAGNTIYF. The DNA for the CDR3 is TGTGCCAGCAGTTTATCGGGCCCCGCGGCAGGAAACACCATATATTTT.

This clone has just one count. V gene TRBV11-2 combines with J gene TRBJ1-2, with 11 bases identical to TRBD1. Germline CDR1 is SGHAT and CDR2 is FQNNGV. J gave up 8 bases and V 11 bases, and 13 bases lay outside the gene matches. This CDR3 has 14 amino acids. This CDR3 reads CAHHPDRGRGGYTF. Written as DNA, the CDR3 is TGTGCCCATCACCCGGACAGGGGGCGAGGCGGCTACACCTTC.

This chain uses TRBV7-2 with TRBJ2-2; D is ambiguous. The length of the CDR3 is 13 residues. The V end was cut by 5 bases, the J end by 3 bases, with 7 bases between. CDR1 is SGHTA, CDR2 FQGNSA, per germline. The CDR3 DNA follows: TGTGCCAGCAGCCCCCCGGACACCGGGGAGCTGTTTTTT. Residues: CASSPPDTGELFF.

The chain has TRBV9 and TRBJ1-5, with TRBD1 matching 7 bases. CDR1 is SGDLS and CDR2 is YYNGEE in the germline V gene. This CDR3 spans 15 amino acids. V lost 3 bases and J lost 4; bases outside the gene matches: 7. This CDR3 is CASSAGDRLNQPQHF. The DNA of the CDR3 is TGTGCCAGCAGCGCAGGGGACAGACTGAATCAGCCCCAGCATTTT.